This is a list of T cell receptor beta chains from one sample in a study of CD8 T cells in ankylosing spondylitis. A single record per CDR3 protein comes from TCRdb applying MiXCR to the 5' RACE reads. This table holds approximately 400,000 distinct CDR3 sequences, about a sixth found once. The sample consisted of blood, either unsorted or a sorted T cell fraction (not recorded which). The origin of the receptors is a male donor with ankylosing spondylitis. Each CDR3 is given with its conserved first and last residue. Each record gives: CDR3 DNA, CDR3 protein, clone size, J gene, V gene, D gene. D genes are given only for firm matches. Only some rows state a clone size, as once, few, many or a class for expanded clones.

TGCAGTGCGAAGAGTGACTACGACACAGATACGCAGTATTTT,CSAKSDYDTDTQYF,NA,TRBJ2-3,TRBV20-1,NA
TGTGCCAGCAGCTTAGGGCCCCCGGGACAGGGCTCGGGAGGAAACACCATATATTTT,CASSLGPPGQGSGGNTIYF,NA,TRBJ1-3,TRBV7-2,TRBD1
TGTGCCAGCAGCACTAGGACTAGCACCAGGGGTGAGCAGTTCTTC,CASSTRTSTRGEQFF,few,TRBJ2-1,TRBV7-2,TRBD2
TGTGCCAGCAGTCCCCCGGCGGGAATCGAGCAGTACTTC,CASSPPAGIEQYF,NA,TRBJ2-7,TRBV12-3/TRBV12-4,NA
TGCGCCAGCAGCTCCCGAAATCCCCGGGACGGTTACAATCAGCCCCAGCATTTT,CASSSRNPRDGYNQPQHF,NA,TRBJ1-5,TRBV4-1,NA
TGTGCCAGCAGTTACTTGGGAAGAGATCAGCCCCAGCATTTT,CASSYLGRDQPQHF,NA,TRBJ1-5,TRBV6-2/TRBV6-3,NA
TGTGCCAGCAGCTTTCGGCGCCAGACCCAGTACTTC,CASSFRRQTQYF,once,TRBJ2-5,TRBV7-2,NA
TGTGCCAGCAGTTCCACCTCTAACGAGCAGTACTTC,CASSSTSNEQYF,NA,TRBJ2-7,TRBV6-6,NA
TGTGCCAGCTCACCGGTAGAGGGGAACTACAATGAGCAGTTCTTC,CASSPVEGNYNEQFF,NA,TRBJ2-1,TRBV18,NA
TGTGCCAGCAGTGAAGGCACTAGCGGGGGGGCCTACACCGGGGAGCTGTTTTTT,CASSEGTSGGAYTGELFF,NA,TRBJ2-2,TRBV6-1,TRBD2
TGCAGTGCTAGGGCAGTAACCCGCTCCTACGAGCAGTACTTC,CSARAVTRSYEQYF,NA,TRBJ2-7,TRBV20-1,NA
TGCGCCAGCAGATTAGCGGGGGATTACAATGAGCAGTTCTTC,CASRLAGDYNEQFF,NA,TRBJ2-1,TRBV10-2,TRBD2
TGTGCCAGCAAAAGGTCTAGCACAGATACGCAGTATTTT,CASKRSSTDTQYF,few,TRBJ2-3,TRBV12-3/TRBV12-4,NA
TGTGCCACCCGGCGGGGACTGAACACTGAAGCTTTCTTT,CATRRGLNTEAFF,NA,TRBJ1-1,TRBV11-2,NA
TGCGCCAGCAAGGTGACGACAGGGACAAACACCGGGGAGCTGTTTTTT,CASKVTTGTNTGELFF,many,TRBJ2-2,TRBV5-1,TRBD1
TGTGCCAGCAGCCCAAGTGGTACAGGGTGGAATTCACCCCTCCACTTT,CASSPSGTGWNSPLHF,NA,TRBJ1-6,TRBV7-6,NA
TGTGCCAGCAGTTTAGGGGGGACTAGAAGAGAGACCCAGTACTTC,CASSLGGTRRETQYF,NA,TRBJ2-5,TRBV28,TRBD2
TGTGCCAGCAGTTACGTGGGGGGGCCTAGTGAGACCCAGTACTTC,CASSYVGGPSETQYF,NA,TRBJ2-5,TRBV6-2/TRBV6-3,NA
TGCAGTGCTAGGGCGGGATCCTACAATGAGCAGTTCTTC,CSARAGSYNEQFF,NA,TRBJ2-1,TRBV20-1,NA
TGTGCCAGCAGTGTAGCCCACCTCCCCCGAAACCGCCCCGATAGCGAAAAACTGTTTTTT,CASSVAHLPRNRPDSEKLFF,few,TRBJ1-4,TRBV6-1,NA
TGTGCCAGCAGTTCGACTAGTAACTACGAGCAGTACTTC,CASSSTSNYEQYF,NA,TRBJ2-7,TRBV12-3/TRBV12-4,NA
TGTGCCAGCAGCCAAGCAGGACTAGCGGGAGGGCCGGGAGAGCAGTACTTC,CASSQAGLAGGPGEQYF,few,TRBJ2-7,TRBV3-1,TRBD2